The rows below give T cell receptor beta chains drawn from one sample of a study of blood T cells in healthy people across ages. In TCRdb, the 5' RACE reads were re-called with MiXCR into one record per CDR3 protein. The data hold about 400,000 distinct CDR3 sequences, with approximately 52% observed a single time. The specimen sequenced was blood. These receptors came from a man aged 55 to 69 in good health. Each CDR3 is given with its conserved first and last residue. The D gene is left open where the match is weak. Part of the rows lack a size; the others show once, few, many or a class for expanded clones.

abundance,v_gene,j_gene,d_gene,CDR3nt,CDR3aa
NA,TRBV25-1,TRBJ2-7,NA,TGTGCCAGCAAGGACAACTCCTACGAGCAGTACTTC,CASKDNSYEQYF
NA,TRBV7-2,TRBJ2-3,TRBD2,TGTGCCAGCAGCTTAGCCCTAGCGGGAGTTAACACAGATACGCAGTATTTT,CASSLALAGVNTDTQYF
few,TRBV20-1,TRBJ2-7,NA,TGCAGTGCTAGGGGTACGGCTAAATCGACCTACGAGCAGTACTTC,CSARGTAKSTYEQYF
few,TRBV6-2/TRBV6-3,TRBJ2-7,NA,TGTGCCAGCAGTTTGAGTACTGCTGACTCCGAGCAGTACTTC,CASSLSTADSEQYF
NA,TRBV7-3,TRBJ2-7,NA,TGTGCCAGCAGCTCCGTGGCGGGATACGAGCAGTACTTC,CASSSVAGYEQYF
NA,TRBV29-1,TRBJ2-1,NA,TGCAGCGTTTCGGACCCTAGGGGGTACAATGAGCAGTTCTTC,CSVSDPRGYNEQFF
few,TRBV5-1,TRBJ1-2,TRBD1,TGCGCCAGCAGCCTCACCGGGACAGGGAGGTTAGATGGCTACACCTTC,CASSLTGTGRLDGYTF
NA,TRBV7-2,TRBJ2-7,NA,TGTGCCAGCAGCCTCCGGGACCATCCCAGCTACGAGCAGTACTTC,CASSLRDHPSYEQYF
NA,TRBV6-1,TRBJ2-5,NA,TGTGCCAGCAGTGAAGAGGGGCTGCGGCAAGAGACCCAGTACTTC,CASSEEGLRQETQYF
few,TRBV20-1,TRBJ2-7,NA,TGCAGTGCTAGAGGGATGGGAGTGTCCTACAATGAGCAGTACTTC,CSARGMGVSYNEQYF
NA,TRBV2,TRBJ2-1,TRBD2,TGTGCCAGCGGGGGACTAGCGGGCGGTAATGAGCAGTTCTTC,CASGGLAGGNEQFF
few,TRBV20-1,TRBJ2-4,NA,TGCAGTGCTAGACCCTCAACGGGGGAGCAGTACTTC,CSARPSTGEQYF
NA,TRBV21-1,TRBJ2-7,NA,TGTGCCAGCAGCAAAGGGGCTGGTTCCGGGACAGGGGTCGACGAGCAGTACTTC,CASSKGAGSGTGVDEQYF
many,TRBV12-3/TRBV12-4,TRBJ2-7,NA,TGTGCCAGCAGTTTACTCGGGATCGAGCAGTACTTC,CASSLLGIEQYF
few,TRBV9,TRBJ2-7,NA,TGTGCCAGCAGCGTCCGGGGGGACACTTCCTACGAGCAGTACTTC,CASSVRGDTSYEQYF
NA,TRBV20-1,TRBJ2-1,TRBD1,TGCAGTGCTAGAGGACAGGGTAGCAGCTCCTACAATGAGCAGTTCTTC,CSARGQGSSSYNEQFF
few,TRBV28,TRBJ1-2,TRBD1,TGTGCCAGCAGTTCCACAGGGGGGGCAGGGGGCTACACCTTC,CASSSTGGAGGYTF
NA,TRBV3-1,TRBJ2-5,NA,TGTGCCAGCAGCCAAGTAGGTCAGGGACGATCCCAAGAGACCCAGTACTTC,CASSQVGQGRSQETQYF
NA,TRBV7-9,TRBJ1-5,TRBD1,TGTGCCAGCAGCAATGGACAGGATGGTCAGCCCCAGCATTTT,CASSNGQDGQPQHF
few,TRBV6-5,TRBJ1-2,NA,TGTGCCAGCAGTTACCAGAAGGGCGGGGGGCAATATGGCTACACCTTC,CASSYQKGGGQYGYTF
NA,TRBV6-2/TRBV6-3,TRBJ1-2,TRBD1,TGTGCCAGCAGTTACTGGATCGGACAGGACTATGGCTACACCTTC,CASSYWIGQDYGYTF
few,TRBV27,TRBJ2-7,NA,TGTGCCAGCAGTTTACTTGGGACGTACGAGCAGTACTTC,CASSLLGTYEQYF
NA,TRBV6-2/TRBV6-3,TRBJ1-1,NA,TGTGCCAGCAGCAGGGCGGGGATGAACACTGAAGCTTTCTTT,CASSRAGMNTEAFF
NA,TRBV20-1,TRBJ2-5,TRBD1,TGCAGGGCTGGGGACAGTCAAGTTCAAGAGACCCAGTACTTC,CRAGDSQVQETQYF
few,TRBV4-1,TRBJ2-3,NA,TGCGCCAGCAGCCTGGCGGTGGGTAGCGGCACAGATACGCAGTATTTT,CASSLAVGSGTDTQYF
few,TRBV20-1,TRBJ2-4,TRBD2,TGCAGTGCTAGAGATCTAGCGGGAGGTGGCCACGGAGCCAAAAACATTCAGTACTTC,CSARDLAGGGHGAKNIQYF
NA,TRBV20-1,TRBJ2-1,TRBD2,TGCAGTGCTTCGACTAGCGGGAGGGCCAAAAACATTCAGTTCTTC,CSASTSGRAKNIQFF
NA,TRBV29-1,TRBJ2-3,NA,TGCAGCGTCCCCCTTGGGGGAGGTACGCAGTATTTT,CSVPLGGGTQYF
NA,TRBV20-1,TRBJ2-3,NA,TGCAGTGCTAGTTCGGAGGGGCACACAGATACGCAGTATTTT,CSASSEGHTDTQYF
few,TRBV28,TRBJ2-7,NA,TGTGCCACCGCGGGCAGGAACTACGAGCAGTACTTC,CATAGRNYEQYF
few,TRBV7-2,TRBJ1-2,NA,TGTGCCAGCAGCATCAGGGATCCTAACTATGGCTACACCTTC,CASSIRDPNYGYTF
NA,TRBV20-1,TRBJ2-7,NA,TGCAGTGCTAGAGTCCAGGACAGTAACTACGAGCAGTACTTC,CSARVQDSNYEQYF
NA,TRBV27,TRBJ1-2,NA,TGTGCCAGCAGTCCCCACGACGGAACTAACTATGGCTACACCTTC,CASSPHDGTNYGYTF
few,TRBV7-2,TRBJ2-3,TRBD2,TGTGCCAGCAGCGACGGACTAGCGGGAGATCAAAAGGCTAAGACAGATACGCAGTATTTT,CASSDGLAGDQKAKTDTQYF
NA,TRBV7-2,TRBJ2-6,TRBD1,TGTGCCGGCAGCCAATCCCGACAGGGGGCCTCTGGGGCCAACGTCCTGACTTTC,CAGSQSRQGASGANVLTF
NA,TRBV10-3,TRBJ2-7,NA,TGTGCCATCAGCTCTCACAGGAGCCCCGAGCAGTACTTC,CAISSHRSPEQYF
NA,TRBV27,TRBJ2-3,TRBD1,TGTGCTACCGGGACAGGGTTGATCTCTAGCACAGATACGCAGTATTTT,CATGTGLISSTDTQYF
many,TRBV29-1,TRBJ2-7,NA,TGCAGCGTTGCGAATGGACAGGAGGGGAGCTACGAGCAGTACTTC,CSVANGQEGSYEQYF
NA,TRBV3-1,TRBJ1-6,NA,TGTGCCAGCAGCCTTGTCGCCCCCAATTCACCCCTCCACTTT,CASSLVAPNSPLHF
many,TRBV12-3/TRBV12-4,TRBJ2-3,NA,TGTGCCAGCAGACGGGACACCAACCGGTATTTT,CASRRDTNRYF
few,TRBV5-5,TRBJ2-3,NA,TGTGCCAGCAGCATACGGTTTAGCACAGATACGCAGTATTTT,CASSIRFSTDTQYF
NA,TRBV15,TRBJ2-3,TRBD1,TGTGCCACCAGCAGAAACAGGGGGATCCCCACAGATACGCAGTATTTT,CATSRNRGIPTDTQYF
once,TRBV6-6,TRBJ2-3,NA,TGTGCCAGCAAACAGAGCACAGATACGCAGTATTTT,CASKQSTDTQYF
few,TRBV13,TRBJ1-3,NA,TGTGCCAGCAGGTCTAAAGTGCCAGGCTCCGGAAACACCATATATTTT,CASRSKVPGSGNTIYF
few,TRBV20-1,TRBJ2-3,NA,TGCAGTGCTCGAGATCCCCCTCTGGATACGCAGTATTTT,CSARDPPLDTQYF
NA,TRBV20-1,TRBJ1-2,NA,TGCAGTGCCCCGGAGAAGGCGGAATACTATGGCTACACCTTC,CSAPEKAEYYGYTF
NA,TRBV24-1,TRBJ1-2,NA,TGTGCCACCAGCCCCGAGGTTTTGGTCTATGGCTACACCTTC,CATSPEVLVYGYTF
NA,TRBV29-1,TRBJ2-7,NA,TGCAGCGTGGCCGGGACGGCCGACTACGAGCAGTACTTC,CSVAGTADYEQYF
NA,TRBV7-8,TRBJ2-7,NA,TGTGCCAGCAGCTTACTCCCAAGAGGGTCGGCCTCCTACGAGCAGTACTTC,CASSLLPRGSASYEQYF
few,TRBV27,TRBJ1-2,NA,TGTGCCAGCAGAAACCTCGGGGGGCGAAACTATGGCTACACCTTC,CASRNLGGRNYGYTF
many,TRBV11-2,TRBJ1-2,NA,TGTGCCAGCAGCTTAGAAGGGGTGGACGGCTACACCTTC,CASSLEGVDGYTF
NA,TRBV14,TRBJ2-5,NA,TGTGCCAGCAGCCAAGTTTCGGAGACCCAGTACTTC,CASSQVSETQYF
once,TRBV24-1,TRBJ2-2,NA,TGTGCCACCAGTGATCCTAGAAAGACGTCCGGGGAGCTGTTTTTT,CATSDPRKTSGELFF
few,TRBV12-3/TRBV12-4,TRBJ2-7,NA,TGTGCCAGCAGGGTCGGTGGCAGGGGTTACGAGCAGTACTTC,CASRVGGRGYEQYF
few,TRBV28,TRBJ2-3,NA,TGTGCCAGCAGCCGCCCGGCAGATACGCAGTATTTT,CASSRPADTQYF